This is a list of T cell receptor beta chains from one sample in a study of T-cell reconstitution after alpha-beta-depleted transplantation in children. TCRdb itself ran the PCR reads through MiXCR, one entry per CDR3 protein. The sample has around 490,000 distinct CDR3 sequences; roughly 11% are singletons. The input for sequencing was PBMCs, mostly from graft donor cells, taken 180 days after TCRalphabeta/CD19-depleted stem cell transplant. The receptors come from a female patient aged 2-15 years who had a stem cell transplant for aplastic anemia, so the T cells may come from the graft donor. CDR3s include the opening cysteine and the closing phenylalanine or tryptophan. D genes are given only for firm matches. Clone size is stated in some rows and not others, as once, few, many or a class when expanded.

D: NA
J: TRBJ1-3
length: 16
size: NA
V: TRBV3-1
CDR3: CASSQEPGDSGNTIYF
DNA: TGTGCCAGCAGCCAAGAACCGGGAGACTCTGGAAACACCATATATTTT

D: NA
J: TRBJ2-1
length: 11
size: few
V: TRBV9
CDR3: CASSDLAEQFF
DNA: TGTGCCAGCAGCGATCTAGCGGAGCAGTTCTTC

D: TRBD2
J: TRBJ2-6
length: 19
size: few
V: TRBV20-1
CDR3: CSAPLPGLAGGRGANVLTF
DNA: TGCAGTGCGCCCCTCCCCGGCCTAGCGGGAGGTCGTGGGGCCAACGTCCTGACTTTC

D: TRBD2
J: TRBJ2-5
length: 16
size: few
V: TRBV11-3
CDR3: CASSRTLGTSRETQYF
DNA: TGTGCCAGCAGCCGCACACTCGGGACTAGCCGAGAGACCCAGTACTTC

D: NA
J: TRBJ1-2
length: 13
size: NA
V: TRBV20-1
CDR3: CSARGPLGDGYTF
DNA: TGCAGTGCTAGAGGGCCTCTAGGTGATGGCTACACCTTC

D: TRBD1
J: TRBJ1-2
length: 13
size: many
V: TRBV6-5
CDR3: CASSPGTGSGYTF
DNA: TGTGCCAGCAGCCCCGGGACAGGGAGTGGCTACACCTTC

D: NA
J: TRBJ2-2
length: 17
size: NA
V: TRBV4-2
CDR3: CASSLLGASGNTGELFF
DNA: TGTGCCAGCAGCCTCCTGGGGGCTAGCGGTAACACCGGGGAGCTGTTTTTT

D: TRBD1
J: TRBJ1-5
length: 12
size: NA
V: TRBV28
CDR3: CASTDRVQPQHF
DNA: TGTGCCAGCACCGACAGGGTTCAGCCCCAGCATTTT

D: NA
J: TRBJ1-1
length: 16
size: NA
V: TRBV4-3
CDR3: CASSQRDLWGNTEAFF
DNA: TGCGCCAGCAGCCAACGGGATCTTTGGGGGAACACTGAAGCTTTCTTT

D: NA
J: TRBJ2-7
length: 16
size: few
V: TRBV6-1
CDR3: CASKIGRGPLSYEQYF
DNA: TGTGCCAGCAAAATCGGACGAGGCCCGTTGTCCTACGAGCAGTACTTC

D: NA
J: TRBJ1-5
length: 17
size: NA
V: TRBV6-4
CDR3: CASRENKRGQQGQPQHF
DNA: TGTGCCAGCAGAGAGAATAAACGCGGGCAGCAAGGGCAGCCCCAGCATTTT

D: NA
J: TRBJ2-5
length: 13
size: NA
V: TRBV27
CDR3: CASSLAGTETQYF
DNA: TGTGCCAGCAGTCTGGCGGGAACAGAGACCCAGTACTTC

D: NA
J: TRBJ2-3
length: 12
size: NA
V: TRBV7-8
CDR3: CASSFSGSGQYF
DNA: TGTGCCAGCAGCTTTAGCGGTTCGGGGCAGTATTTT

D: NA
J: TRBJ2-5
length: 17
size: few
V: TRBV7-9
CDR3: CASSLRVADGYQETQYF
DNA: TGTGCCAGCAGCTTAAGGGTGGCTGACGGGTACCAAGAGACCCAGTACTTC

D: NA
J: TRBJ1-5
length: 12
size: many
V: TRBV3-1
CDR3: CASSQNNQPQHF
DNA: TGTGCCAGCAGCCAAAACAATCAGCCCCAGCATTTT

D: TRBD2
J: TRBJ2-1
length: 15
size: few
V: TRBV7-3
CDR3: CASSSTSGRNYEQFF
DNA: TGTGCCAGCAGTTCTACTAGCGGGAGAAACTATGAGCAGTTCTTC

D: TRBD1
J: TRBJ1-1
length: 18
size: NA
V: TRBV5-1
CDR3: CASSPRTGHGGMNTEAFF
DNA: TGCGCCAGCAGCCCCCGGACAGGGCATGGGGGGATGAACACTGAAGCTTTCTTT

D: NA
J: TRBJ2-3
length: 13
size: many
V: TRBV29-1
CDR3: CSVEYRRRDTQYF
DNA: TGCAGCGTTGAATATCGGCGGCGGGATACGCAGTATTTT

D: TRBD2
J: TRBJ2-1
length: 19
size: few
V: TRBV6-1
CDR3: CASSEGASGFYVSYNEQFF
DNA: TGTGCCAGCAGTGAAGGAGCTAGCGGGTTCTACGTCTCCTACAATGAGCAGTTCTTC

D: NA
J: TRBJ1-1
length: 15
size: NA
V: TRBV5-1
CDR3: CASSLVDRENTEAFF
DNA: TGCGCCAGCAGCTTGGTAGACCGGGAAAACACTGAAGCTTTCTTT

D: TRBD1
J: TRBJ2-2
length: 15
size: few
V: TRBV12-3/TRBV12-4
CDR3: CASRLGQVNTGELFF
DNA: TGTGCCAGCAGACTGGGACAGGTGAACACCGGGGAGCTGTTTTTT

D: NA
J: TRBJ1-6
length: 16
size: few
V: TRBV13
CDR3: CASSARSGSPDSPLHF
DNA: TGTGCCAGCAGCGCGAGATCAGGGAGCCCCGATTCACCCCTCCACTTT

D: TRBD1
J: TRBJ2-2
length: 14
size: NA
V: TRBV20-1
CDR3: CSAGDRGNTGELFF
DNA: TGCAGTGCTGGCGACAGGGGTAACACCGGGGAGCTGTTTTTT

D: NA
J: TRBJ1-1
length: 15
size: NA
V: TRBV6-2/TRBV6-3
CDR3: CASSYYPSPDGEAFF
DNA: TGTGCCAGCAGTTACTACCCATCCCCGGACGGAGAAGCTTTCTTT

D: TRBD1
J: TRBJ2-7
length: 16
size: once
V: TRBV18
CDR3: CASSPAHRQGQSEQYF
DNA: TGTGCCAGCTCACCAGCTCACCGACAGGGGCAAAGCGAGCAGTACTTC

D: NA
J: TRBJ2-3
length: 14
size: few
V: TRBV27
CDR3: CASSRETLRDTQYF
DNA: TGTGCCAGCAGTCGGGAGACCCTAAGGGATACGCAGTATTTT

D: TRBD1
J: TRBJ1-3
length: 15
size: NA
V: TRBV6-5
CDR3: CASSYAPGQGNTIYF
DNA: TGTGCCAGCAGTTACGCGCCGGGACAGGGAAACACCATATATTTT

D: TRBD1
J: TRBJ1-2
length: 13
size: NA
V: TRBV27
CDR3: CASSATGDHGYTF
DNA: TGTGCCAGCAGTGCTACAGGGGATCATGGCTACACCTTC

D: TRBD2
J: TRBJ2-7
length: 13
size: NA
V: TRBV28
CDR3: CASSSLSGGEQYF
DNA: TGTGCCAGCAGTTCCCTATCGGGGGGCGAGCAGTACTTC

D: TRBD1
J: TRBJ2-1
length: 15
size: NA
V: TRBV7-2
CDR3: CASSLGGQGKNEQFF
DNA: TGTGCCAGCAGCTTAGGGGGACAGGGAAAGAATGAGCAGTTCTTC

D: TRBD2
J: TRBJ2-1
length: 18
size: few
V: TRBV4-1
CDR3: CASSQAIGLAGGPHEQFF
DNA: TGCGCCAGCAGCCAAGCGATCGGACTAGCGGGAGGGCCCCATGAGCAGTTCTTC

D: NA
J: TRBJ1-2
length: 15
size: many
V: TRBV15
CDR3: CATSRDQAGSHGYTF
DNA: TGTGCCACCAGCAGAGATCAGGCAGGGAGCCATGGCTACACCTTC

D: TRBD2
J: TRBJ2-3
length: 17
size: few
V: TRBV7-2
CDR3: CAQGLTGRPGGTDTQYF
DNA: TGTGCGCAGGGTCTTACCGGGAGGCCGGGAGGCACAGATACGCAGTATTTT

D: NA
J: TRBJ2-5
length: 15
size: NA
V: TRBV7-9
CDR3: CASSLRAPHQETQYF
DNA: TGTGCCAGCAGCTTAAGGGCCCCCCACCAAGAGACCCAGTACTTC

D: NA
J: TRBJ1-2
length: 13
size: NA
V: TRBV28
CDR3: CASSLWGLYGYTF
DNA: TGTGCCAGCAGTTTATGGGGGCTCTATGGCTACACCTTC

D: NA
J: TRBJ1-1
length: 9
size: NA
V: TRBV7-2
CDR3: CASSLAPFF
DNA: TGTGCCAGCAGCTTAGCGCCTTTCTTT

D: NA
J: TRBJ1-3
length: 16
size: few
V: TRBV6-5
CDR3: CASSYSNRGAGNTIYF
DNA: TGTGCCAGCAGTTACTCGAATCGGGGGGCTGGAAACACCATATATTTT

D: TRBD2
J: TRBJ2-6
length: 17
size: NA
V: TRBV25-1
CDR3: CASSVASGRTGANVLTF
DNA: TGTGCCAGCAGTGTGGCTAGCGGGAGAACGGGGGCCAACGTCCTGACTTTC

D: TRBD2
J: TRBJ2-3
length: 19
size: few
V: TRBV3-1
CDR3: CASSQDHDPREGLRDTQYF
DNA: TGTGCCAGCAGCCAAGATCATGACCCGCGGGAGGGCCTGAGAGATACGCAGTATTTT

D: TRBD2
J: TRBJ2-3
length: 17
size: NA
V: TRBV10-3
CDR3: CAISAGTSGPSPDTQYF
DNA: TGTGCCATCAGTGCAGGGACTAGCGGGCCGTCCCCAGATACGCAGTATTTT

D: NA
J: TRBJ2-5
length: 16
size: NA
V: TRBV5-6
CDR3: CASVRIGGRQRETQYF
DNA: TGTGCCAGCGTGCGCATTGGAGGGAGACAACGGGAGACCCAGTACTTC

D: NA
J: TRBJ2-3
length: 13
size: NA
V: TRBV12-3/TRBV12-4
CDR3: CASSWLPRDTQYF
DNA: TGTGCCAGCAGTTGGCTACCCAGAGATACGCAGTATTTT

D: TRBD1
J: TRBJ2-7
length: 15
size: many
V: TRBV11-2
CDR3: CASSLVAGGSYEQYF
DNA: TGTGCCAGCAGCTTAGTGGCAGGGGGATCCTACGAGCAGTACTTC

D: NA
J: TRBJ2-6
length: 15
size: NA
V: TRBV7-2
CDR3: CASSKRGTGANVLTF
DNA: TGTGCCAGCAGCAAAAGGGGCACTGGGGCCAACGTCCTGACTTTC

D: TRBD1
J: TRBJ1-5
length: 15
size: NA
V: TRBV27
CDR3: CASRRQGDSNQPQHF
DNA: TGTGCCAGCAGAAGACAGGGGGATAGCAATCAGCCCCAGCATTTT

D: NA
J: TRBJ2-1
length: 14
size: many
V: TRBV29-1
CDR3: CSVPRTADYNEQFF
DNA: TGCAGCGTTCCGAGGACTGCCGACTACAATGAGCAGTTCTTC

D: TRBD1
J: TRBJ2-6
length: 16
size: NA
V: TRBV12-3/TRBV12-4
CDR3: CASSLTTGVRANVLTF
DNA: TGTGCCAGCAGTCTTACGACAGGGGTAAGGGCCAACGTCCTGACTTTC

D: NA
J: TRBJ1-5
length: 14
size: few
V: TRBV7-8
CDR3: CASSLAVADQPQHF
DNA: TGTGCCAGCAGCTTAGCGGTTGCGGATCAGCCCCAGCATTTT

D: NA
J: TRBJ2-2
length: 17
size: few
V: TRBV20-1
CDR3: CSARGRGYNSNTGELFF
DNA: TGCAGTGCTAGAGGCCGTGGCTACAACTCGAACACCGGGGAGCTGTTTTTT

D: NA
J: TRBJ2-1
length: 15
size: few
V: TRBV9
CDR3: CASSVEGESYNEQLF
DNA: TGTGCCAGCAGCGTAGAGGGGGAGAGTTACAATGAGCAGCTCTTC

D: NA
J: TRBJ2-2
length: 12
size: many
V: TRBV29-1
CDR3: CSVSQNTGELFF
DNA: TGCAGCGTTTCTCAGAACACCGGGGAGCTGTTTTTT

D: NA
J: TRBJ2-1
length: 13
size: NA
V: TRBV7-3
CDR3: CSSSIPPYNEQFF
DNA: TGTTCCAGCAGCATACCGCCCTACAATGAGCAGTTCTTC

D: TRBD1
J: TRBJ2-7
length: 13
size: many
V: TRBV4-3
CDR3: CASSQDDRDEQYF
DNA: TGCGCCAGCAGCCAAGACGACAGGGACGAGCAGTACTTC

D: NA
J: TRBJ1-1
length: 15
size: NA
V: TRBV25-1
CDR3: CASSAGLGGNTEAFF
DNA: TGTGCCAGCTCTGCTGGGCTAGGGGGGAACACTGAAGCTTTCTTT

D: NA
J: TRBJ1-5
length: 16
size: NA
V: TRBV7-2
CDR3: CASSLVFPPGSQPQHF
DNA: TGTGCCAGCAGCTTAGTTTTCCCCCCAGGGAGCCAGCCCCAGCATTTT